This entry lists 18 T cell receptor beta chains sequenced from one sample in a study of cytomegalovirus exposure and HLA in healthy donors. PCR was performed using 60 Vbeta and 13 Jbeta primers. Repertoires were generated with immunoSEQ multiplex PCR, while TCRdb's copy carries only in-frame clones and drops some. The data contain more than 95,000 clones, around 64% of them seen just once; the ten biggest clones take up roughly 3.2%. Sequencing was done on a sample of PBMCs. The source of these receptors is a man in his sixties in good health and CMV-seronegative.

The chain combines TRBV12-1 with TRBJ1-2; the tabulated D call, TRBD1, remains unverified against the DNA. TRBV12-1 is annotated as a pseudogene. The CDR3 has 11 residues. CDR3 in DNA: TGTGCCAGCAGCCAAAAAACAGGGGAGACCTTC. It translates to CASSQKTGETF.

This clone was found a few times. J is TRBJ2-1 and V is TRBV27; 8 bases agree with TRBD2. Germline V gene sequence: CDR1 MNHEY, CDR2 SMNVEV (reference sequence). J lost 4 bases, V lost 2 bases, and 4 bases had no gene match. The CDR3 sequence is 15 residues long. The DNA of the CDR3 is TGTGCCAGCAGTTTACGGGGGGGGGTATACAATGAGCAGTTCTTC. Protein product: CASSLRGGVYNEQFF.

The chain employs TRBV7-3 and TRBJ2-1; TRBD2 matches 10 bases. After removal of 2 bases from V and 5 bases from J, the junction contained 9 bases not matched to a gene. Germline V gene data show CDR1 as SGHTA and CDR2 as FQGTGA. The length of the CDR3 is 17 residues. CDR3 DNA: TGTGCCAGCAGCTTAGGCCTAGCGGGGGCCCCGGACAATGAGCAGTTCTTC. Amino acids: CASSLGLAGAPDNEQFF.

The DNA of the CDR3 is TGCGCCAGCAGCTTGCGGGAGTTGGGTGAGCAGTTCTTC. Residues: CASSLRELGEQFF. The chain combines TRBV5-1 with TRBJ2-1, with D possibly matching TRBD2 (6 bases). The CDR3 extends over 13 amino acids. Germline CDR1 SGHRS, CDR2 YFSETQ. V was trimmed by 1 base and J by 9 bases, leaving 11 bases between them.

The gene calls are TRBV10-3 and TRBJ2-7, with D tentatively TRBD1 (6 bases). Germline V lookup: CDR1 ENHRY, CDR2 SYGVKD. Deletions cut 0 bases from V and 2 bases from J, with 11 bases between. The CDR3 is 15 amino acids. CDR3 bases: TGTGCCATCAGTGAGTCGACAGGAAAAACCTACGAGCAGTACTTC. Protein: CAISESTGKTYEQYF.

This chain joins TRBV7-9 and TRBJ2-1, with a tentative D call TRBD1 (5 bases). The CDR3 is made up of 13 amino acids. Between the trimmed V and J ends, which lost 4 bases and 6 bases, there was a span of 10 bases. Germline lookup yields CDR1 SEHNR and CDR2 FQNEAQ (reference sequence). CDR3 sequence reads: CASSWGTANEQFF. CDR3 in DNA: TGTGCCAGCAGCTGGGGCACGGCCAATGAGCAGTTCTTC. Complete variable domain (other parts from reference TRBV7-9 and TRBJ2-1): DTGVSQNPRHKITKRGQNVTFRCDPISEHNRLYWYRQTLGQGPEFLTYFQNEAQLEKSRLLSDRFSAERPKGSFSTLEIQRTEQGDSAMYLCASSWGTANEQFFGPGTRLTVL.

As DNA, the CDR3 is TGTGCCAGCAGCTTAGAGGGGGGGATCACTGAAGCTTTCTTT. This sequence encodes CASSLEGGITEAFF. This chain links TRBV11-2 with TRBJ1-1; D possibly corresponds to TRBD1 (5 bases). V lost 0 bases and J lost 4, with 9 bases in between. CDR1 is SGHAT and CDR2 is FQNNGV in the germline V gene. The CDR3 extends over 14 amino acids.

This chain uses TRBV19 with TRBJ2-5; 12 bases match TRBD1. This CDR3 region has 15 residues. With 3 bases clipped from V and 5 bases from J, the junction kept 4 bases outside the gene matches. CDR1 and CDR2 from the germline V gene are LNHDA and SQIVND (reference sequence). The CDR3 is CASSMGQGARETQYF. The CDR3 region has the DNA TGTGCCAGTAGTATGGGACAGGGGGCGCGGGAGACCCAGTACTTC.

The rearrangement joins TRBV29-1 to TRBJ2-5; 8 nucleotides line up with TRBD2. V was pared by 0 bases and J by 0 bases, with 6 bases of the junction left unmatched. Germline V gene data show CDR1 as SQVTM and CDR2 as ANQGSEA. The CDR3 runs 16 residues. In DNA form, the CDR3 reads TGCAGCGTTGAAGATCTTGTAGCGGGGTACCAAGAGACCCAGTACTTC. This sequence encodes CSVEDLVAGYQETQYF.

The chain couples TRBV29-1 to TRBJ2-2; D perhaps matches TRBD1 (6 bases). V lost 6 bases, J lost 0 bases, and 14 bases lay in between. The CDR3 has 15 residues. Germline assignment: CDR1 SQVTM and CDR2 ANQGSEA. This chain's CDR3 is CSVALGQPNTGELFF. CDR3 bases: TGCAGCGTGGCCCTCGGACAGCCGAACACCGGGGAGCTGTTTTTT.

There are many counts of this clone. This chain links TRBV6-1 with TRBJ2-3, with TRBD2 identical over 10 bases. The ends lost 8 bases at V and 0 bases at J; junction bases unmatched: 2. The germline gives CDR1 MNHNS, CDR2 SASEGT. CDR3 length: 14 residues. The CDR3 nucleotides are TGTGCCAGCGGGACTAGCGATAGCACAGATACGCAGTATTTT. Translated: CASGTSDSTDTQYF.

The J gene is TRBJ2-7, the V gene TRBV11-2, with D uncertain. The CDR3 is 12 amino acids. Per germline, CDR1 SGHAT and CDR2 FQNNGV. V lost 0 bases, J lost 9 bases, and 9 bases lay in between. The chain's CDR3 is CASSLDLGVQYF. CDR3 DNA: TGTGCCAGCAGCTTAGATCTAGGTGTGCAGTACTTC.

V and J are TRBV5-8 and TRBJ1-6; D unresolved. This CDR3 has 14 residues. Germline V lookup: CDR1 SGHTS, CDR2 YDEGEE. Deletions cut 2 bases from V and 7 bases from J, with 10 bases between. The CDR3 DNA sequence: TGTGCCAGCAGCTTCCCCCCCCTAAATTCACCCCTCCACTTT. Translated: CASSFPPLNSPLHF.

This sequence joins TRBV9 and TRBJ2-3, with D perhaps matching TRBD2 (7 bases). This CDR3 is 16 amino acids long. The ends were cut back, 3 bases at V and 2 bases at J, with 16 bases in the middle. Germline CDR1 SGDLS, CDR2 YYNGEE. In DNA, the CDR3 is TGTGCCAGCAGCGGGGCATGGGGGGGGCCCACAGATACGCAGTATTTT. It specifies CASSGAWGGPTDTQYF.

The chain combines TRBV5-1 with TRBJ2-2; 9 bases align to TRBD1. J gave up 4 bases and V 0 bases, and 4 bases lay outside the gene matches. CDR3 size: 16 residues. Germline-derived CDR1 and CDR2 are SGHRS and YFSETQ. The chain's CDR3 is CASSLGTGDATGELFF. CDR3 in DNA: TGCGCCAGCAGCTTGGGGACAGGGGACGCCACCGGGGAGCTGTTTTTT.

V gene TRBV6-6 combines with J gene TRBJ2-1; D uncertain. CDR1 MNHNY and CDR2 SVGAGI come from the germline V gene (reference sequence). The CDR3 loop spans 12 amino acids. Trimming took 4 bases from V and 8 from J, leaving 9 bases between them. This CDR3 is CASSSLFDEQFF. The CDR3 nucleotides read TGTGCCAGCAGTTCGCTATTCGATGAGCAGTTCTTC.

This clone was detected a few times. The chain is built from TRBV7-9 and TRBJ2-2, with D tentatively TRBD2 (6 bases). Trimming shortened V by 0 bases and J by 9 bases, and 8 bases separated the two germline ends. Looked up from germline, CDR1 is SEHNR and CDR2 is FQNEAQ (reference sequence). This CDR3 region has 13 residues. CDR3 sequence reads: CASSLAAGRELFF. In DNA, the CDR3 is TGTGCCAGCAGCTTAGCCGCGGGAAGGGAGCTGTTTTTT. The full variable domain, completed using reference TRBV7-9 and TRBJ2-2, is DTGVSQNPRHKITKRGQNVTFRCDPISEHNRLYWYRQTLGQGPEFLTYFQNEAQLEKSRLLSDRFSAERPKGSFSTLEIQRTEQGDSAMYLCASSLAAGRELFFGEGSRLTVL.

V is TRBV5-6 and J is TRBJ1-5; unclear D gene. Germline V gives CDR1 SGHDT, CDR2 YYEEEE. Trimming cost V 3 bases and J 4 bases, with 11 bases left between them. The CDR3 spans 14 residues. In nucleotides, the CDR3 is TGTGCCAGCAGCTCACTACCGGGGAATCAGCCCCAGCATTTT. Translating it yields CASSSLPGNQPQHF.